Below are 17 T cell receptor beta chains sequenced from a single sample in a study of shared clonotypes between healthy human individuals (dated by TCRdb to about 2020). Receptors were amplified or captured by the immunoSEQ multiplex PCR assay. TCRdb stores this immuneACCESS table with in-frame sequences only. Part of the clones is absent; in the studies checked, under half of the shortfall reflects unresolved V genes, and no reason is known for the rest. The sample includes more than 1 million clones, with around 78% observed a single time. Under 0.65% of the sample is held by the ten biggest clonotypes. What was sequenced was memory CD4+ T cells from PBMCs. The cell subset or site label of this sample denotes: CD45RA-negative fraction. Receptor source: a man aged 18 to 29 in good health. Some clones in this sample may be carry-over from other donors' samples.

This clone has just a few counts. The chain links TRBV5-1 to TRBJ2-1, with a possible D match to TRBD2 (7 bases). CDR3 size: 16 residues. Germline-derived CDR1 and CDR2 are SGHRS and YFSETQ. Trimming left V 6 bases short and J 3 bases short, with 19 bases between. CDR3 in DNA: TGCGCCAGCATTAATTCAGGGGCTAGCGGCTACAATGAGCAGTTCTTC. As protein: CASINSGASGYNEQFF.

The CDR3 loop reads CASSLGLSYNEQFF. The CDR3 DNA reads TGTGCCAGCAGCTTAGGACTGTCCTACAATGAGCAGTTCTTC. The chain combines TRBV7-2 with TRBJ2-1, with no clear D. Germline CDR1 SGHTA, CDR2 FQGNSA. CDR3 length equals 14 residues. The V gene lost 1 base and the J gene lost 1 base, with 5 bases spanning the gap.

The chain recombines TRBV5-1 with TRBJ2-7; 8 positions agree with TRBD1. The CDR3 sequence is 14 residues long. Germline V gene data show CDR1 as SGHRS and CDR2 as YFSETQ. J was trimmed by 2 bases and V by 5 bases; bases with no gene match: 6. The CDR3 is CASSFDRGPYEQYF. In nucleotides, the CDR3 is TGCGCCAGCAGTTTCGACAGGGGTCCCTACGAGCAGTACTTC.

This clone has at least ten counts. The chain couples TRBV5-1 to TRBJ2-7; D possibly corresponds to TRBD2 (5 bases). Trimming removed 4 bases from V and 3 bases from J, with 29 bases in between. CDR1 is SGHRS and CDR2 is YFSETQ in the germline V gene. CDR3 length equals 19 residues. The CDR3 DNA is TGCGCCAGCAGCCCAGCTTATGGGGTGGCGATAGCGCAACTCTACGAGCAGTACTTC. It translates to CASSPAYGVAIAQLYEQYF.

At least ten counts were recorded for this clone. The V gene is TRBV6-6, the J gene TRBJ2-1, with 7 bases that match TRBD2. Germline loops: CDR1 MNHNY, CDR2 SVGAGI (reference sequence). After removal of 7 bases from V and 0 bases from J, the junction contained 6 bases not matched to a gene. The CDR3 is 15 amino acids. The CDR3 DNA sequence: TGTGCCAGCAATGCCGGGGGGAGCTCCTACAATGAGCAGTTCTTC. It is translated as CASNAGGSSYNEQFF.

This CDR3 is CASSRGGAGVYEQYF. The CDR3 DNA reads TGTGCCAGCAGCCGCGGGGGGGCGGGAGTCTACGAGCAGTACTTC. This rearrangement joins TRBV7-7 to TRBJ2-7; 9 positions match TRBD2. V lost 5 bases to trimming and J lost 3 bases; unmatched junction nucleotides: 8. The germline gives CDR1 SSHAT, CDR2 FNYEAQ (reference sequence). The CDR3 spans 15 residues. The variable domain in full, completed from reference TRBV7-7 and TRBJ2-7, reads GAGVSQSPRYKVTKRGQDVTLRCDPISSHATLYWYQQALGQGPEFLTYFNYEAQPDKSGLPSDRFSAERPEGSISTLTIQRTEQRDSAMYRCASSRGGAGVYEQYFGPGTRLTVT.

The chain combines TRBV2 with TRBJ1-2; D is unclear. Trimming cost V 4 bases and J 3 bases, with 9 bases left between them. This CDR3 has 13 amino acids. Germline assignment: CDR1 SNHLY and CDR2 FYNNEI. CDR3 sequence (DNA): TGTGCCAGCAGTGTCAAACAAGACTATGGCTACACCTTC. It encodes CASSVKQDYGYTF. The complete variable domain, with remaining parts taken from reference TRBV2 and TRBJ1-2, reads EPEVTQTPSHQVTQMGQEVILRCVPISNHLYFYWYRQILGQKVEFLVSFYNNEISEKSEIFDDQFSVERPDGSNFTLKIRSTKLEDSAMYFCASSVKQDYGYTFGSGTRLTVV.

V is TRBV2 and J is TRBJ1-3, with 7 bases matching TRBD1. Germline values: CDR1 SNHLY, CDR2 FYNNEI. CDR3 length: 20 residues. The trim removed 6 bases at V and 0 bases at J, leaving 20 bases unmatched. The CDR3 reads CASSERTGGGSRRSGNTIYF. DNA for the CDR3: TGTGCCAGCAGCGAACGGACAGGAGGGGGCTCACGACGCTCTGGAAACACCATATATTTT. The full variable domain, in which reference TRBV2 and TRBJ1-3 provide the parts outside the CDR3, is EPEVTQTPSHQVTQMGQEVILRCVPISNHLYFYWYRQILGQKVEFLVSFYNNEISEKSEIFDDQFSVERPDGSNFTLKIRSTKLEDSAMYFCASSERTGGGSRRSGNTIYFGEGSWLTVV.

CDR3 sequence (DNA): TGTGCCAGCAGCCTGGGACAGACAGATACGCAGTATTTT. This sequence encodes CASSLGQTDTQYF. The chain recombines TRBV6-4 with TRBJ2-3, with TRBD1 identical over 7 bases. V shed 6 bases and J 3 bases; nucleotides not matched to a gene: 3. The length of the CDR3 is 13 residues. Germline lookup yields CDR1 MRHNA and CDR2 SNTAGT.

The DNA for the CDR3 is TGTGCCAGCAGTTTATCGTCGGGAAGCAATCAGCCCCAGCATTTT. Amino acids: CASSLSSGSNQPQHF. The J gene is TRBJ1-5, the V gene TRBV28; D is unresolved. This CDR3 has 15 amino acids. The germline V gene encodes CDR1 MDHEN and CDR2 SYDVKM. V lost 1 base, J lost 1 base, and 8 bases lay in between.

This clone came up once. The chain employs TRBV11-1 and TRBJ2-7; possibly TRBD1 for D (6 bases). The ends were cut back, 3 bases at V and 3 bases at J, with 9 bases in the middle. Per germline, CDR1 SGHAT and CDR2 FQDESV (reference sequence). The CDR3 runs 13 residues. The CDR3 DNA reads as TGTGCCAGCAGCTTGGGGGCAAACTACGAGCAGTACTTC. Translation gives CASSLGANYEQYF.

The chain joins TRBV7-2 to TRBJ2-7; D unresolved. Germline values: CDR1 SGHTA, CDR2 FQGNSA. The CDR3 loop spans 12 amino acids. Trimming cost V 4 bases and J 5 bases, with 9 bases left between them. CDR3 region: CASSSDSHEQYF. The DNA of the CDR3 is TGTGCCAGCAGCTCCGATAGCCACGAGCAGTACTTC. Full variable domain (remainder filled in from reference TRBV7-2 and TRBJ2-7): GAGVSQSPSNKVTEKGKDVELRCDPISGHTALYWYRQSLGQGLEFLIYFQGNSAPDKSGLPSDRFSAERTGGSVSTLTIQRTQQEDSAVYLCASSSDSHEQYFGPGTRLTVT.

This chain links TRBV6-5 with TRBJ2-2, with D uncertain. The germline V gene encodes CDR1 MNHEY and CDR2 SVGAGI. This CDR3 has 13 residues. V lost 0 bases, J lost 1 base, and 0 bases lay in between. Here the CDR3 DNA reads TGTGCCAGCAGTTACTCGAACACCGGGGAGCTGTTTTTT. Protein product: CASSYSNTGELFF.

There are many counts of this clone. This sample includes further DNA sequences coding for the same CDR3. V and J are TRBV2 and TRBJ2-5; D gene ambiguous. CDR1 and CDR2 (germline): SNHLY, FYNNEI. The ends were cut back, 7 bases at V and 0 bases at J, with 3 bases in the middle. The CDR3 totals 11 residues. The CDR3 loop reads CASKYQETQYF. The CDR3 bases are TGTGCCAGCAAATACCAAGAGACCCAGTACTTC.

This rearrangement joins TRBV9 to TRBJ2-7, with TRBD2 matching over 12 bases. Germline V gene data show CDR1 as SGDLS and CDR2 as YYNGEE. This CDR3 contains 15 residues. V lost 4 bases to trimming and J lost 3 bases; unmatched junction nucleotides: 5. CDR3: CASSSGLAGNYEQYF. The CDR3 coding sequence is TGTGCCAGCAGCTCAGGACTAGCGGGGAACTACGAGCAGTACTTC.

The chain employs TRBV11-2 and TRBJ2-7; tentatively, D is TRBD2 (5 bases). Trimming removed 1 base at V and 0 bases at J, with 7 bases between. Germline V gene lookup returns CDR1 SGHAT and CDR2 FQNNGV. The CDR3 extends over 14 amino acids. CDR3 bases: TGTGCCAGCAGCTTAGTAGCGACCTCCTACGAGCAGTACTTC. It is translated as CASSLVATSYEQYF.

This chain joins TRBV5-8 and TRBJ1-4; D possibly corresponds to TRBD1 (5 bases). Looked up from germline, CDR1 is SGHTS and CDR2 is YDEGEE. This CDR3 is 15 amino acids long. Trimming left V 6 bases short and J 6 bases short, with 18 bases between. In DNA, the CDR3 is TGTGCCAGCACACACGGGGGTGTATTTCATGAAAAACTGTTTTTT. Translating gives CASTHGGVFHEKLFF.